The 2 T cell receptor beta chains presented below share a single source sample, sequenced in a study of identical twins. TCRdb recomputed calls from the 5' RACE reads with MiXCR, one row per CDR3 protein. This repertoire shows some 500,000 distinct CDR3 sequences, more than 13% found once; its top ten account for more than 0.5%. The same specimen was also included in a second study, on yellow fever vaccine responses in identical twins.

Sequenced input: CD4+ T cells sorted from blood. The receptors were gathered from a woman between 18 and 29 years old in good health.

This clonotype has more than one count but fewer than ten. This chain connects TRBV28 to TRBJ2-1, with 7 bases lining up with TRBD1. Germline-derived CDR1 and CDR2 are MDHEN and SYDVKM. The CDR3 is 14 amino acids. V was pared by 6 bases and J by 3 bases, with 5 bases of the junction left unmatched. In DNA form, the CDR3 reads TGTGCCAGCAGGGAATCAGGGGGCTACAATGAGCAGTTCTTC. Its protein is CASRESGGYNEQFF.

This clonotype was seen only a few times. The gene calls are TRBV12-3 or TRBV12-4 and TRBJ1-1, with D unclear. The V end lost 2 bases, the J end lost 1 base, and 11 bases lay between the germline ends. The CDR3 is 15 amino acids. CDR3 nucleotide sequence: TGTGCCAGCAGTTTACTGGGTGCTGGGAACACTGAAGCTTTCTTT. Its protein product is CASSLLGAGNTEAFF.